Sequencing of this T cell receptor (beta chain) was carried out in a study of blood T cells in healthy people across ages. The second PCR ran roughly 7 to 11 cycles with a sample-barcoded 5' primer and J-beta primers. MiXCR, applied by TCRdb to the 5' RACE reads, yields one record per CDR3 protein. The sample contains over 1,300,000 distinct CDR3 sequences, approximately 63% of which appear only once. Germline CDR1 is LGHDT and CDR2 is YNNKEL (reference sequence). This CDR3 spans 16 amino acids. Sequenced sample: blood. The chain uses TRBV3-1 and TRBJ2-7, with TRBD1 matching 11 bases. The DNA end favors TRBJ2-5, so the J call may be wrong. The receptor was derived from a man aged 18 to 29 in good health. The CDR3 region is CASSQGTGGVYETQYF. CDR3 nucleotides: TGTGCCAGCAGCCAAGGGACAGGGGGCGTTTACGAGACCCAGTACTTC.